These 25 T cell receptor beta chains originate from one sample sequenced in a study of blood T cells in healthy people across ages. The use of a sample-barcoded 5' primer and a J-beta primer mix characterized a second PCR of 7 to 11 cycles. TCRdb re-called the 5' RACE reads with MiXCR, one entry per CDR3 protein. The sample holds about 780,000 distinct CDR3 sequences, about 42% seen once. The specimen was blood. The receptors derive from a man older than 75 in good health.

This clonotype turned up a few times. The chain combines TRBV20-1 with TRBJ1-4; 9 bases map to TRBD1. In germline, CDR1 is DFQATT, CDR2 SNEGSKA (reference sequence). The CDR3 consists of 14 residues. V lost 0 bases and J lost 10; bases outside the gene matches: 6. The CDR3 nucleotides are TGCAGTGCTAGAGAAGGGGACAGGGTCGCAAAACTGTTTTTT. It yields the protein CSAREGDRVAKLFF.

This chain links TRBV5-1 with TRBJ2-2, with 13 bases identical to TRBD2. The germline V gene encodes CDR1 SGHRS and CDR2 YFSETQ. V was clipped by 4 bases and J by 5 bases; unmatched bases: 8. This CDR3 region has 17 residues. The CDR3: CASSNRTSGSWTGELFF. Written as DNA, the CDR3 is TGCGCCAGCAGCAATCGGACTAGCGGGAGTTGGACCGGGGAGCTGTTTTTT.

This clonotype was found many times. V is TRBV6-2 or TRBV6-3 and J is TRBJ2-5, with 11 bases lining up with TRBD2. Germline V lookup: CDR1 MNHEY, CDR2 SVGEGT. V was pared by 2 bases and J by 11 bases, with 13 bases of the junction left unmatched. This CDR3 spans 16 amino acids. Here the CDR3 DNA reads TGTGCCAGCAGTTACGGATTGACTAGCGGGGTGAGGGAGCAGTACTTC. Residues: CASSYGLTSGVREQYF.

The J gene is TRBJ2-7, the V gene TRBV13, with 7 nucleotides matching TRBD1. The V gene's germline CDR1 is PRHDT and CDR2 FYEKMQ (reference sequence). The CDR3 runs to 14 residues. V trimming: 4 bases; J trimming: 2 bases; junction bases outside the gene matches: 5. The CDR3 region is CASSSRDRAYEQYF. The CDR3 region has the DNA TGTGCCAGCAGCTCCCGGGACAGAGCCTACGAGCAGTACTTC.

V and J are TRBV5-1 and TRBJ1-4, with 7 bases matching TRBD1. CDR3 length: 15 amino acids. The germline V gene has CDR1 SGHRS and CDR2 YFSETQ. The V and J ends lost 4 bases and 1 base, in that order; junction bases with no gene match: 4. The CDR3 here is CASSQGGLTNEKLFF. CDR3 nucleotides: TGCGCCAGCAGCCAGGGGGGATTAACTAATGAAAAACTGTTTTTT.

The chain combines TRBV5-1 with TRBJ2-1; TRBD1 aligns across 8 bases. Per the germline V gene, CDR1 is SGHRS and CDR2 is YFSETQ. The CDR3 covers 15 residues. V was pared by 3 bases and J by 6 bases, with 8 bases of the junction left unmatched. This CDR3 reads CASSSTGVLGNEQFF. For the CDR3, the DNA is TGCGCCAGCAGCTCGACAGGGGTTCTAGGCAATGAGCAGTTCTTC.

V is TRBV29-1 and J is TRBJ2-5; 11 bases agree with TRBD2. This CDR3 has 14 residues. Germline values: CDR1 SQVTM, CDR2 ANQGSEA. Trimming at V came to 8 bases and at J to 5 bases, leaving 10 bases not matched to a gene. The CDR3 region is CSLSTSGSRETQYF. Here the CDR3 DNA reads TGCAGCCTCAGTACTAGCGGGAGCCGCGAGACCCAGTACTTC.

The chain recombines TRBV6-6 with TRBJ1-1; D is possibly TRBD1 (5 bases). Per the germline V gene, CDR1 is MNHNY and CDR2 is SVGAGI (reference sequence). This CDR3 is built from 15 residues. V lost 4 bases and J 1 base, leaving 13 bases between the germline ends. The CDR3 DNA is TGTGCCAGCAGTTCGGGGACTCTCCAGAACACTGAAGCTTTCTTT. Protein sequence: CASSSGTLQNTEAFF.

The genes are TRBV7-6 and TRBJ2-7; D unclear. Trimming removed 5 bases at V and 3 bases at J, with 14 bases between. The CDR3 contains 14 residues. The germline gives CDR1 SGHVS, CDR2 FNYEAQ. CDR3 sequence reads: CASSPRGDRYEQYF. The DNA for the CDR3 is TGTGCCAGCAGCCCCCGCGGCGACCGCTACGAGCAGTACTTC.

The chain employs TRBV29-1 and TRBJ2-1, with 11 bases matching TRBD1. The end of the DNA fits TRBJ2-7 better, so the J call may be wrong. The germline V gene has CDR1 SQVTM and CDR2 ANQGSEA. The CDR3 runs to 14 residues. In DNA form, the CDR3 reads TGCAGCGTCATAGGGACAGGGGGTCGATATGAGCAGTACTTC. Encoded protein: CSVIGTGGRYEQYF.

The CDR3 nucleotides are TGTGCCAGCAGTAAGACCGGGACCCCGCGTGGCTACACCTTC. It codes for CASSKTGTPRGYTF. The chain is built from TRBV6-2 or TRBV6-3 and TRBJ1-2, with D possibly being TRBD1 (5 bases). V lost 5 bases, J lost 7 bases, and 17 bases lay in between. Germline values: CDR1 MNHEY, CDR2 SVGEGT. This CDR3 comprises 14 residues.

The rearrangement joins TRBV20-1 to TRBJ2-5; TRBD2 is a possible D gene (5 bases). This CDR3 has 14 amino acids. V lost 3 bases to trimming and J lost 7 bases, with 18 bases between them. Germline V gene lookup returns CDR1 DFQATT and CDR2 SNEGSKA (reference sequence). CDR3 sequence reads: CSASVTSGRGTQYF. CDR3 nucleotide sequence: TGCAGTGCTAGTGTAACTAGTGGTCGGGGGACCCAGTACTTC.

V gene TRBV29-1 combines with J gene TRBJ2-7, with D possibly matching TRBD2 (6 bases). Germline V gene lookup returns CDR1 SQVTM and CDR2 ANQGSEA. V was trimmed by 6 bases and J by 5 bases, leaving 8 bases between them. The CDR3 extends over 10 amino acids. The CDR3 spells CSVRTNEQYF. The CDR3 coding sequence is TGCAGCGTGCGGACTAACGAGCAGTACTTC.

This clonotype came up many times. The V call is TRBV20-1, the J call TRBJ2-5; D may be TRBD1 (5 bases). The V gene lost 2 bases and the J gene lost 1 base, with 11 bases spanning the gap. Germline CDR1 is DFQATT and CDR2 is SNEGSKA (reference sequence). The CDR3 consists of 14 residues. CDR3 in amino acids: CSARKTELQETQYF. The DNA of the CDR3 is TGCAGTGCTAGAAAGACAGAACTCCAAGAGACCCAGTACTTC.

This clonotype was found many times. The rearrangement uses TRBV20-1 and TRBJ1-4; tentatively, D is TRBD1 (5 bases). This CDR3 is 14 amino acids long. V was pared by 5 bases and J by 3 bases, with 13 bases between. Looked up from germline, CDR1 is DFQATT and CDR2 is SNEGSKA (reference sequence). The CDR3 DNA sequence: TGCAGTGCTGGGGCAGGCGGGGCTAATGAAAAACTGTTTTTT. Amino acid sequence: CSAGAGGANEKLFF.

In this sample, this clonotype turned up a few times. CDR3 sequence: CASSPSGTHEQFF. CDR3 nucleotide sequence: TGTGCCAGCAGCCCTAGCGGGACGCATGAGCAGTTCTTC. The chain carries TRBV7-6 and TRBJ2-1, with 9 nucleotides matching TRBD2. Germline V gene lookup returns CDR1 SGHVS and CDR2 FNYEAQ. The CDR3 extends over 13 amino acids. The J segment lost 8 bases and the V segment lost 5 bases, leaving 4 bases of the junction unmatched.

This clonotype was picked up many times. This chain connects TRBV7-3 to TRBJ2-1; the match to TRBD2 covers 10 bases. CDR3 length: 15 residues. Germline V CDR1 and CDR2: SGHTA, FQGTGA. V was clipped by 5 bases and J by 7 bases; unmatched bases: 8. DNA for the CDR3: TGTGCCAGCAGCCGAGCGGGAGGGCTGTTTAATGAGCAGTTCTTC. Translation: CASSRAGGLFNEQFF.

This clonotype was seen a few times. V is TRBV4-2 and J is TRBJ2-1; D may be TRBD2 (5 bases). Germline assignment: CDR1 LGHNA and CDR2 YNFKEQ. This CDR3 is 15 amino acids long. Trimming took 2 bases from V and 7 from J, leaving 15 bases between them. CDR3 nucleotides: TGTGCCAGCAGCCAAACTAGTTTGAATTCTAATGAGCAGTTCTTC. It specifies CASSQTSLNSNEQFF.

V is TRBV7-9 and J is TRBJ1-2, with D possibly matching TRBD1 (5 bases). CDR3 size: 13 residues. Trimming took 4 bases from V and 8 from J, leaving 14 bases between them. Germline lookup yields CDR1 SEHNR and CDR2 FQNEAQ (reference sequence). This chain's CDR3 is CASSSGSRGGYTF. CDR3 nucleotide sequence: TGTGCCAGCAGCTCTGGATCGAGGGGAGGCTACACCTTC.

This clonotype was picked up many times. The chain combines TRBV7-2 with TRBJ1-2; D perhaps matches TRBD1 (5 bases). Trimming left V 5 bases short and J 4 bases short, with 11 bases between. CDR3 size: 13 residues. Germline CDR1 and CDR2: SGHTA and FQGNSA. DNA of the CDR3: TGTGCCAGCAGCCCAGGGACCTTCTATGGCTACACCTTC. Residues: CASSPGTFYGYTF.

This clonotype was observed many times. A much bigger clone sits one base away, suggesting this may be a read error. This sequence joins TRBV20-1 and TRBJ2-7, with D hard to call. CDR3 size: 15 residues. Per the germline V gene, CDR1 is DFQATT and CDR2 is SNEGSKA (reference sequence). The V gene lost 0 bases and the J gene lost 1 base, with 13 bases spanning the gap. CDR3 bases: TGCAGTGCTAGAGATACTCGAGCCAAATCCTACGAGCAGTACTTC. This encodes CSARDTRAKSYEQYF.

The V and J genes are TRBV19 and TRBJ1-1; TRBD1 might be the D (6 bases). The CDR3 extends over 13 amino acids. The V end was cut by 4 bases, the J end by 3 bases, with 9 bases between. Germline CDR1 is LNHDA and CDR2 is SQIVND (reference sequence). The DNA for the CDR3 is TGTGCCAGTAGTAAGTACAGGGACACTGAAGCTTTCTTT. Residues: CASSKYRDTEAFF. The full variable domain, with the rest looked up from reference TRBV19 and TRBJ1-1, is DGGITQSPKYLFRKEGQNVTLSCEQNLNHDAMYWYRQDPGQGLRLIYYSQIVNDFQKGDIAEGYSVSREKKESFPLTVTSAQKNPTAFYLCASSKYRDTEAFFGQGTRLTVV.

This clonotype was detected only a few times. The J gene is TRBJ2-1, the V gene TRBV21-1; the D segment call TRBD2 is taken from the table without a DNA check. TRBV21-1 is a pseudogene. The CDR3 totals 16 residues. CDR3 coding DNA: TGTGCCAGCAACACAGGGGTGAGGGGGAGGTACAATGAGCAGTTCTTC. It codes for CASNTGVRGRYNEQFF.

This clonotype was counted a few times. The V and J genes are TRBV20-1 and TRBJ2-7, with D hard to call. Germline CDR1 DFQATT, CDR2 SNEGSKA (reference sequence). CDR3 length equals 14 residues. V was cut by 0 bases and J by 4 bases, with 13 bases left in between. DNA of the CDR3: TGCAGTGCTAGAGATCAAGACTCCCTTTACGAGCAGTACTTC. Encoded protein: CSARDQDSLYEQYF.

The chain recombines TRBV4-3 with TRBJ2-6, with TRBD2 as a possible D gene (6 bases). From germline, CDR1 is LGHNA and CDR2 YSLEER. This CDR3 has 16 residues. Trimming took off 0 bases at V and 2 bases at J, with 8 bases between the two ends. CDR3 loop: CASSQEEGTGANVLTF. The CDR3 nucleotides are TGCGCCAGCAGCCAAGAGGAGGGGACTGGGGCCAACGTCCTGACTTTC.